This T cell receptor beta chain appears in the sequencing data of a study of T cells in Graves' hyperthyroidism and ophthalmopathy (dated by TCRdb to the late 2010s). About the investigation overall: Peripheral blood was collected at initial diagnosis, before any treatment. TCR V-J signatures able to tell the groups apart were searched for in a discovery cohort of 100 patients, of whom under 45 had Graves' ophthalmopathy and around 58 had stable Graves' hyperthyroidism. An independent validation cohort of under 20 hyperthyroidism patients and about 16 patients who later progressed to ophthalmopathy tested prospective prediction of ophthalmopathy. For training and testing, the roughly 93 patients in the discovery cohort were randomly divided in a 7:3 ratio. Thyroid tissue and blood T-cell repertoires from more than 5 Graves' hyperthyroidism patients were also compared in the study. Following sampling, methimazole starting at 30 mg daily was given to hyperthyroidism patients, and high-dose intravenous methylprednisolone was given to ophthalmopathy patients. The paper describes TCR Vbeta CDR3 sequencing of roughly 130 peripheral blood samples, made up of around 41 ophthalmopathy patients, approximately 76 hyperthyroidism patients and 17 progressor patients.

The research as a whole found: A 13 V-J signature model separated ophthalmopathy from stable hyperthyroidism, with 87.88% sensitivity and roughly 82% specificity in cross-validation and 80%/75% in testing. No statistical method was used to set the sample size in advance, and investigators knew the group allocation. In validation, the model predicted progression to ophthalmopathy a median of about 6 months before onset, with approximately 68% sensitivity and 72.22% specificity. Most expanded thyroid clonotypes (frequency above 0.001) were also detected in blood, suggesting blood repertoires may reflect thyroid immune responses.

Comments on this clonotype: This clone's antigen is unknown. One base away there is no much larger clone; base qualities are not given.

Graves' hyperthyroidism was defined as stable when no progression to ophthalmopathy occurred over 18 months of follow-up. Hyperthyroidism patients were aged 18 to 65 years and newly diagnosed, with disease duration of less than 2 months. Exclusion was applied to patients with uncontrolled infections, other autoimmune diseases, pregnancy or lactation. Clinical symptoms, serum thyroxine and TRAb, thyroid ultrasound, and orbital computed tomography formed the basis for the diagnoses. PBMCs were separated from roughly 9.3 ml of fresh peripheral blood using Ficoll-Paque density gradient centrifugation. Trizol reagent was used to extract total RNA, and RNA quality was then checked on an Agilent 2100 Bioanalyzer. The TCR beta CDR3 regions were amplified from the RNA transcripts. The first round of RT-PCR for the TCR CDR3 was performed with the HTBI primer set and the Qiagen OneStep RT-PCR kit. A second multiplex PCR round built the libraries, followed by size selection and purification. Paired-end sequencing of the libraries was performed with 100 bp reads on an Illumina HiSeq2000. For the original study's pipeline: SOAPnuke was used to process the raw data, with reads discarded if the reads contained adapters or uncalled bases, had a mean Phred below 15, or lacked an exact constant-primer or identifier match. High-quality paired reads were merged using COPE v1.2.5, and each unique nucleotide sequence was defined as a clonotype. MiTCR v1.1 was used to align clonotypes to the IMGT TRBV, TRBD and TRBJ reference segments. Analysis was restricted to V-J combinations with a frequency above 0.0001, which covered 99.2% of repertoires. A TCS score was defined as the ratio between F50 (clonal expansion) and ExV (chaos), using BLOSUM62-based TCRdist between CDR3 peptides within each V-J. Welch's t-statistics and random forest reduced fewer than 600 V-J features to 10 to 15, which were used in a naive Bayes classifier (R e1071). The raw public reads went through TCRdb reprocessing: fastp at Q25, MiXCR clone calling, in-frame beta chains kept. Merged by CDR3 protein, the rows form single entries marked with the most common genes and DNA. The V and J calls come from TCRdb's annotation, not from the publication. The sample contains 210,000 or so distinct CDR3 sequences, roughly 17% of them found a single time. Around 50% of the sample lies in the top ten.

The TCR originated in a man aged 50-59 years with Graves' hyperthyroidism. What was sequenced was blood.

The CDR3 region reads CASSEGGSYEQYF. The DNA is TGCGCCAGCAGTGAAGGGGGCTCCTACGAGCAGTACTTC. The receptor chain draws on TRBV10-1 and TRBJ2-7; the D segment could be TRBD1, given 6 matching bases. Reading from cysteine to phenylalanine, the CDR3 counts 13 amino acids. Left in the record is the CDR3 DNA by itself, 39 bases read in frame from the first base. Trimming removed 3 bases from V and 0 bases from J, leaving 6 bases between the germline ends. CDR1 and CDR2, per the germline V gene (reference sequence), are WNHNN and SYGVQD.